Sequencing of this TCR beta chain was carried out in a study of Graves' ophthalmopathy and Graves' hyperthyroidism listed by TCRdb under 2018. Context from the whole study: Hyperthyroidism was defined as stable when no progression to ophthalmopathy occurred within 18 months of follow-up. The study used signatures of the TCR beta repertoire to tell Graves' ophthalmopathy apart from Graves' hyperthyroidism and to predict which patients would progress to ophthalmopathy. In total, 135 blood samples were TCR-sequenced: around 42 ophthalmopathy, approximately 75 hyperthyroidism and some 17 hyperthyroidism-to-ophthalmopathy patients. To explore V-J signatures distinguishing ophthalmopathy from hyperthyroidism, a discovery set of roughly 98 patients (about 44 ophthalmopathy, roughly 56 stable hyperthyroidism) was enrolled. An independent validation cohort was composed of fewer than 20 hyperthyroidism patients and 15 to 17 patients who later progressed from hyperthyroidism to ophthalmopathy. In roughly 6 hyperthyroidism patients, the T-cell repertoires found in thyroid tissue were compared with those found in blood. Once sampling was done, hyperthyroidism patients were given methimazole at a starting dose of 30 mg daily, while ophthalmopathy patients were given high-dose intravenous methylprednisolone. Study-wide findings and limitations: No statistical method was used to set the sample size in advance, and the investigators knew which group each participant was assigned to. Ophthalmopathy was separated from stable hyperthyroidism by the 13-signature model with about 90% sensitivity and 81% to 84% specificity in cross-validation and with 80%/75% in the test set. Most expanded thyroid clonotypes with a frequency above 0.001 also appeared in blood, which suggests that blood repertoires may reflect the immune response in the thyroid. In validation, the model predicted ophthalmopathy progression with 55% to 71% sensitivity and roughly 72% specificity; roughly 11 predicted patients were CT-confirmed with GO in a median of around 6 months.

The CDR3 has 15 amino acids, counting the end cysteine and phenylalanine. Solely the CDR3 DNA is kept, with 45 bases framed from the first base. V has 0 bases trimmed and J has 6 bases trimmed; junction bases matching no gene number 7. The germline V gene encodes CDR1 LGHNA and CDR2 YNFKEQ. For repertoire sequencing, the TCR beta CDR3 regions were amplified from RNA transcripts. The first round of RT-PCR was done with HTBI primers and the Qiagen OneStep RT-PCR kit, and was followed by a second round of multiplex PCR, then size selection and purification. Libraries were sequenced on an Illumina HiSeq2000 using paired-end 100 bp reads. The study's own analysis went as follows. SOAPnuke was used for read processing, and reads with adapters, uncalled bases, a mean Phred below 15, or no exact constant-primer or identifier match were discarded. COPE v1.2.5 was used to merge high-quality paired reads. Each unique nucleotide sequence was defined as a clonotype, and clonotypes were aligned to IMGT TRB V, D and J references with MiTCR v1.1. Only V-J combinations with frequency above 0.0001 were analysed, covering 98% to 99.2% of repertoires. A TCR clonal expansion and chaos score per V-J combination was defined as the ratio of F50 clonal expansion to chaos observed in the TCRdist matrix. Welch's t-statistics and random forest were used to reduce the features to about 12 V-J combinations, which were then used as input to a naive Bayes classifier. The Morisita-Horn index was used to measure how similar the thyroid and blood repertoires were. The public reads were reprocessed in TCRdb via fastp at Q25 and MiXCR, keeping in-frame beta chains. Each CDR3 protein gets just one entry, which takes the most common genes and DNA from the rows behind it. For this entry, the V and J calls and clone size follow TCRdb and not the study's own pipeline. The sample data list roughly 600,000 distinct CDR3 sequences, and less than 40% of these were observed just once. The ten largest clones add up to 4% to 5% of the sample.

Hyperthyroidism patients were newly diagnosed, with disease duration under 2 months, and aged 18 to 65 years. Anyone with other autoimmune diseases, uncontrolled infections, pregnancy or lactation was excluded from the study. Clinical symptoms, serum thyroxine, TRAb, thyroid ultrasound and orbital computed tomography formed the basis of the diagnosis. Total RNA was extracted using Trizol reagent, and RNA quality was checked on an Agilent 2100 Bioanalyzer. Notes on this clonotype: What antigen it recognizes has not been identified. No much larger clone exists at a distance of one base, and base qualities are not known.

Sequencing was carried out using peripheral blood or thyroid tissue (not recorded which). The sequence derives from an adult man with Graves' hyperthyroidism. The chain couples TRBV4-2 to TRBJ1-2; TRBD1 aligns with 7 central bases. CDR3 sequence: CASSQDKGASNGYTF. The DNA reads as follows: TGTGCCAGCAGCCAAGATAAGGGGGCTAGTAATGGCTACACCTTC.